Shown below are 10 T cell receptor beta chains from a single sample sequenced in a study of T cells after posttransplantation cyclophosphamide. Assay used: immunoSEQ multiplex PCR; TCRdb lists only in-frame clones, some missing. The data hold under 4,000 clones, with around two thirds observed a single time. Material: memory CD8+ T cells sorted from blood. These receptors were collected from a woman aged 25 to 39 in good health and a related stem cell transplant donor.

The chain links TRBV16 to TRBJ1-1; 10 nucleotides line up with TRBD1. Germline V gene lookup returns CDR1 KGHSY and CDR2 FQNENV. The J segment lost 7 bases and the V segment lost 2 bases, leaving 10 bases of the junction unmatched. This CDR3 spans 16 amino acids. CDR3 in amino acids: CASSQEGDRGRIEAFF. For the CDR3, the DNA is TGTGCCAGCAGCCAAGAGGGCGACAGGGGGCGCATTGAAGCTTTCTTT.

This clone was counted a few times. V gene TRBV4-2 combines with J gene TRBJ2-3, with TRBD2 identical over 11 bases. In germline, CDR1 is LGHNA, CDR2 YNFKEQ. The J segment lost 6 bases and the V segment lost 6 bases, leaving 11 bases of the junction unmatched. This CDR3 has 16 residues. This CDR3 is CASSLTLAGGGDTQYF. CDR3 nucleotide sequence: TGTGCCAGCAGTCTCACGTTAGCGGGGGGGGGCGATACGCAGTATTTT.

This clone is medium-sized (0.01 to 0.1%) by share. CDR3 DNA: TGTGCCAGCAGCCACGATGGGGAGAACATTCAGTACTTC. Translation: CASSHDGENIQYF. V gene TRBV16 combines with J gene TRBJ2-4, with D possibly matching TRBD2 (5 bases). Germline V gene lookup returns CDR1 KGHSY and CDR2 FQNENV. This CDR3 has 13 amino acids. Trimming removed 3 bases at V and 7 bases at J, with 10 bases between.

This clone is large within its sample. The chain uses TRBV6-4 and TRBJ2-6; weak D call: TRBD2 (6 bases). This CDR3 spans 14 amino acids. Germline values: CDR1 MRHNA, CDR2 SNTAGT. V was trimmed by 8 bases and J by 2 bases, leaving 10 bases between them. CDR3 in DNA: TGTGCCAGCCGACGGGAGCCTGGGGCCAACGTCCTGACTTTC. This translates into CASRREPGANVLTF.

Note on this clone: The same CDR3 arises from other DNA sequences in this sample as well. V and J are TRBV12-5 and TRBJ2-7; a possible D gene is TRBD1 (5 bases). The V gene lost 6 bases and the J gene lost 3 bases, with 12 bases spanning the gap. Germline-derived CDR1 and CDR2 are LGHNT and FRNRAP. CDR3 length: 13 residues. The CDR3 DNA reads as TGTGCTAGTGGCTGGAGACAGCTCTACGAGCAGTACTTC. This codes for CASGWRQLYEQYF.

The rearrangement links TRBV4-3 to TRBJ1-1; D is ambiguous. Germline lookup yields CDR1 LGHNA and CDR2 YSLEER. The germline V and J ends were trimmed by 1 base and 1 base, with 10 bases remaining between them. The CDR3 has 15 residues. Here the CDR3 reads CASSQGPEQNTEAFF. The CDR3 nucleotides are TGCGCCAGCAGCCAAGGCCCAGAACAGAACACTGAAGCTTTCTTT.

V is TRBV6-5 and J is TRBJ2-7; a possible D gene is TRBD1 (5 bases). Germline V lookup: CDR1 MNHEY, CDR2 SVGAGI. The ends were cut back, 5 bases at V and 3 bases at J, with 14 bases in the middle. The CDR3 contains 14 residues. CDR3 amino acids: CASSPTGPHYEQYF. The CDR3 DNA is TGTGCCAGCAGTCCCACAGGACCCCACTACGAGCAGTACTTC.

This chain connects TRBV4-3 to TRBJ2-2, with D possibly matching TRBD2 (6 bases). CDR3 length: 14 amino acids. Germline CDR1 reads LGHNA; CDR2 reads YSLEER. Trimming removed 0 bases from V and 6 bases from J, with 8 bases in between. The CDR3 here is CASSQEGEAGELFF. The CDR3 coding sequence is TGCGCCAGCAGCCAAGAGGGGGAGGCCGGGGAGCTGTTTTTT.

This rearrangement joins TRBV6-4 to TRBJ2-7; 7 bases match TRBD1. V dropped 5 bases and J dropped 6; count of bases not matched to a gene: 7. The CDR3 extends over 13 amino acids. The germline gives CDR1 MRHNA, CDR2 SNTAGT. This chain's CDR3 is CASSNWTGGEQYF. As DNA, the CDR3 is TGTGCCAGCAGTAATTGGACAGGCGGCGAGCAGTACTTC.

This clone was seen only a few times. The sample carries other DNA sequences with the same CDR3. The gene calls are TRBV4-3 and TRBJ2-5, with D tentatively TRBD2 (5 bases). The CDR3 consists of 14 residues. Germline loops: CDR1 LGHNA, CDR2 YSLEER. The ends were cut back, 3 bases at V and 2 bases at J, with 10 bases in the middle. The CDR3 region has the DNA TGCGCCAGCAGCCACCTTTCGGGACAAGAGACCCAGTACTTC. It yields the protein CASSHLSGQETQYF.